Detailed here is one T cell receptor beta chain. Its target is not known. Sequenced material consisted of expressed TCRB transcripts (all of the isolated RNA was reverse transcribed). Here immunoSEQ multiplex PCR was the method, and the copy in TCRdb shows in-frame clones only, minus some. The sample records 140,000 to 150,000 clones, about 13% being singletons. This sample was taken from a study of beta chain features in type 1 diabetes. Whole-study findings and limits: Type 1 diabetes patients had moderately but significantly shorter TCRB CDR3s in all four CD4+ subsets. VDJ junctions from patients with type 1 diabetes contained fewer insertions and more deletions.

The CDR3 is made up of 12 amino acids. Trimming shortened V by 1 base and J by 6 bases, and 6 bases separated the two germline ends. The V gene's germline CDR1 is SGHAT and CDR2 FQNNGV. Only one heparinised blood draw was taken per donor, and its volume averaged about 116 mL. Sorted populations all exceeded 98% purity. Sequenced input: central memory CD4+ T cells from blood. This rearrangement joins TRBV11-2 to TRBJ1-2, with unresolved D. The TCR was taken from a man younger than 30 with type 1 diabetes. The CDR3 DNA reads TGTGCCAGCAGCTTAGGCCGGGATGGCTACACCTTC. Protein sequence: CASSLGRDGYTF.